The clone carrying this T cell receptor (beta chain) was seen more than once but under ten times. The antigen is unknown. With 5 bases removed from V and 7 bases from J, the gap between germline ends came to 15 bases. The CDR3 runs to 15 residues. The germline V gene encodes CDR1 SGHVS and CDR2 FQNEAQ. This sample was included in a study of persistence of HIV-infected CD4 T cells. Sequencing used immunoSEQ version 4 in survey mode. Produced via immunoSEQ multiplex PCR; TCRdb's table is partial and in-frame only. The sample comprises about 32,000 clones, roughly 71% of which are singletons, and approximately 1.5% rests with the top ten. Study-level findings and limits: TCRbeta richness was lower in CMV- and Gag-responding cells than in anti-CD3/anti-CD28-responding cells.

Overlapping HIV-1 Gag 15-mer peptides at 0.8 to 1 ug per peptide per mL were used. Sorting of responding CD4+ T cells relied on upregulated CD40 ligand together with CD69. These HIV-1-infected adults initiated suppressive ART in chronic infection. Donors had CD4+ T cell counts above 400 cells/uL and were CMV-seropositive. The source was CD4+ T cells sorted from PBMCs after 18-hour stimulation, collected from a patient who received antiretroviral therapy. The chain has TRBV7-8 and TRBJ1-6, with D tentatively TRBD1 (6 bases). This clonotype was obtained from an adult man with HIV who was CMV-seropositive. CDR3 loop: CASSRTFTGNSPLHF. CDR3 nucleotide sequence: TGTGCCAGCAGCCGTACTTTTACAGGGAATTCACCCCTCCACTTT.